This T cell receptor (beta chain) was sequenced for a study of blood T cell repertoires in COVID-19. This CDR3 is built from 18 residues. The ends lost 7 bases at V and 6 bases at J; junction bases unmatched: 20. Germline loops: CDR1 MDHEN, CDR2 SYDVKM. In the original processing: Reference gene primer amplification yielded estimated nucleated cell counts. The data were produced by immunoSEQ multiplex PCR, yet TCRdb's version contains in-frame clones alone and is incomplete. V, J and clone size reflect that table, while D and trimming were determined from the DNA. The sample carries 170,000 or so clones, more than 90% recorded once.

Sequencing was done on a sample of peripheral blood. The TCR originated in a man in his fifties or sixties with acute or convalescent COVID-19. This rearrangement joins TRBV28 to TRBJ2-4; the match to TRBD1 covers 8 bases. CDR3 residues: CASTPNRDRRGVRNIQYF. CDR3 DNA: TGTGCCAGCACTCCCAACCGGGACAGGCGCGGAGTCAGAAACATTCAGTACTTC.